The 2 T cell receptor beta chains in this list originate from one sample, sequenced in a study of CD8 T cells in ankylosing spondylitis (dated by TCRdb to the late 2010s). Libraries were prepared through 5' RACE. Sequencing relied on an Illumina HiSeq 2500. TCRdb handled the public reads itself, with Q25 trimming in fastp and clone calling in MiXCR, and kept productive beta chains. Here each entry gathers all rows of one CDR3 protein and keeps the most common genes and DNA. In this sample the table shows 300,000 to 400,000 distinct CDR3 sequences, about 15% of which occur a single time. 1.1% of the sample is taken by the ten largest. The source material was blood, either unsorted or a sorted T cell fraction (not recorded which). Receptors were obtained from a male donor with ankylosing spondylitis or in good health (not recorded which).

This CDR3 is CSAREGAGVETQYF. CDR3 DNA sequence: TGCAGTGCTAGAGAGGGAGCGGGAGTAGAGACCCAGTACTTC. The chain links TRBV20-1 to TRBJ2-5; TRBD2 matches 8 bases. Germline CDR1 and CDR2: DFQATT and SNEGSKA (reference sequence). This CDR3 region has 14 residues. V shed 0 bases and J 4 bases; nucleotides not matched to a gene: 4.

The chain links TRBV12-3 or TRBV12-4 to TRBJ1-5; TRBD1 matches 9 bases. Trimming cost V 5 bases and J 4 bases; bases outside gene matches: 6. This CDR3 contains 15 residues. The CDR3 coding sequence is TGTGCCAGCAGTACCGGGACAGGGAAGAATCAGCCCCAGCATTTT. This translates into CASSTGTGKNQPQHF.